The following is a T cell receptor (beta chain) sequence with its context. No antigen is known for it. This sample is drawn from a study of T cell responses to AZD1222 COVID-19 vaccine. Study summary: Recipients boosted at about 4 weeks or about 12 weeks are pooled. Overall study results and limits: Repertoire sampling was restricted to post-peak T cell response timepoints. Of the AZD1222 recipients, only 5 to 7 were seropositive at baseline. Spike-specific TCR breadth and depth were elevated following two AZD1222 doses.

CDR3 size: 16 residues. Germline lookup yields CDR1 SGHRS and CDR2 YFSETQ. The ends were cut back, 1 base at V and 8 bases at J, with 21 bases in the middle. Clones were sequenced by immunoSEQ multiplex PCR, and TCRdb holds only the in-frame ones, with some missing. The sample contains over 100,000 clones, 90% of which appear only once. This receptor was obtained from an adult in good health. This material consisted of peripheral blood, taken on day 0 of AZD1222 vaccination. The chain uses TRBV5-1 and TRBJ1-2, with a tentative D call TRBD1 (5 bases). Here the CDR3 DNA reads TGCGCCAGCAGCTTGTCACAGGCCCTCTTCCCCGGGGGCTACACCTTC. It yields the protein CASSLSQALFPGGYTF.